The sequence of this T cell receptor beta chain was determined in a study of radiotherapy plus CTLA-4 blockade in lung cancer (dated by TCRdb to the late 2010s). Background on the whole study: Among enrolled patients, roughly 20% had an objective response and roughly 33% reached disease control. What the study reported, not specific to this receptor: The strongest predictors of response, as reported, were early dynamic changes in blood T cell clones along with a rise in serum interferon-beta after radiation. After treatment with radiotherapy and ipilimumab, TCR clones that originated in tumors expanded in peripheral blood.

In this study, focal radiation therapy paired with CTLA-4 blockade (ipilimumab) was tested in patients who had chemo-refractory metastatic non-small-cell lung cancer. Libraries came from the immunoSEQ multiplex PCR assay. TCRdb retrieved this table from immuneACCESS and kept in-frame rearrangements only. Not all clones are present; in checked studies, unresolved V genes account for under half, and no reason is known for the remainder. The sample table holds 40,000 to 50,000 clones, of which under 80% were seen once. 9.8% of the sample is taken by the ten largest. This clone was counted a single time. It has no known antigen specificity. No base quality values were provided; no much bigger clone lies one nucleotide off. Reading from cysteine to phenylalanine, the CDR3 counts 18 amino acids. Only the CDR3 portion is preserved as DNA: 54 bases, with reading frame beginning at the first base. The junction shows trimming of 4 bases on V and 1 base on J, plus 24 bases between the germline ends. The germline V gene specifies SQVTM as CDR1 and ANQGSEA as CDR2.

This TCR was recovered from a human donor with non-small cell lung cancer who had stable disease on radiotherapy plus ipilimumab. The material sequenced was peripheral blood, taken from a patient treated with radiotherapy plus ipilimumab. This chain is built from TRBV29-1 and TRBJ2-3, and possibly TRBD1, on 6 matching bases. The bases read TGCAGCGTTGCAGCGACGGACTGGGACACAACCCGCACAGATACGCAGTATTTT. The resulting protein is CSVAATDWDTTRTDTQYF.